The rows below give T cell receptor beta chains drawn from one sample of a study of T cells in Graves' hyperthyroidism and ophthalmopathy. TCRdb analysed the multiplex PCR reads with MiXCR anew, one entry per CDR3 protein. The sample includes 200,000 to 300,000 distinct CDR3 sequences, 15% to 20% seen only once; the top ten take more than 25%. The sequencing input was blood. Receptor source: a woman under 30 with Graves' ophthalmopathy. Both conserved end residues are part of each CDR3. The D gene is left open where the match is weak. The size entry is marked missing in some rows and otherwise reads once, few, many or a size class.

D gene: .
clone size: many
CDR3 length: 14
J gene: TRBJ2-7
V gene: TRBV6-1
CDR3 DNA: TGTGCCAGCAAGGTCAGTCTGAGCTCCTACGAGCAGTACTTC
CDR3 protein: CASKVSLSSYEQYF

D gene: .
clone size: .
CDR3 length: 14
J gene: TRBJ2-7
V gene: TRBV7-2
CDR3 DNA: TGTGCCAGCGGGGGCCGGGGGTTGGACGGGGAGCAGTACTTC
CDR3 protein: CASGGRGLDGEQYF

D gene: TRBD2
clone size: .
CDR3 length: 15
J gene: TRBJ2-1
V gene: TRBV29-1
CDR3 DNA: TGCAGCGTTGAAGATATTGGGACTAGCGGGCGTGAGCAGTTCTTC
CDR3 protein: CSVEDIGTSGREQFF

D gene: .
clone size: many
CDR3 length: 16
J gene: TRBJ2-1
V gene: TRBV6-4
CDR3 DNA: TGTGCCAGCAGTGAACGATGGCGGGTACCCTACAATGAGCAGTTCTTC
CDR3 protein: CASSERWRVPYNEQFF

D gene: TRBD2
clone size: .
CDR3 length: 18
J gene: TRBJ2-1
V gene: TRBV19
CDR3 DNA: TGTGCCAGTAGTATGTTACTAGCGGGAGGGATGGCCTACAATGAGCAGTTCTTC
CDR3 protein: CASSMLLAGGMAYNEQFF

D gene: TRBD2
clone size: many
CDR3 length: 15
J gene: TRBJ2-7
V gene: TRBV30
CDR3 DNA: TGTGCCTGGAGTCAAACCGGGACTAGAGCCTACGAGCAGTACTTC
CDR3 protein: CAWSQTGTRAYEQYF

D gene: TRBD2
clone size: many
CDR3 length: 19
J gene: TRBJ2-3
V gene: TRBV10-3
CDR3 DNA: TGTGCCATCAGTGAGCCCAAGGGCCCAAGACTAGCTTGGACAGATACGCAGTATTTT
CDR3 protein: CAISEPKGPRLAWTDTQYF

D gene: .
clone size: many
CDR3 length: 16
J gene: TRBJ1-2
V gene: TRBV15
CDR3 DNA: TGTGCCACCAGCAGAGACTTAGGGGGAGGTGTTGATGGCTACACCTTC
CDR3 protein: CATSRDLGGGVDGYTF

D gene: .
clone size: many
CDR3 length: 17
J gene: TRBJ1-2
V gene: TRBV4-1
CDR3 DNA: TGCGCCAGCAGCCAACCCATCGAGGGGCTTACTAACTATGGCTACACCTTC
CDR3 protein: CASSQPIEGLTNYGYTF

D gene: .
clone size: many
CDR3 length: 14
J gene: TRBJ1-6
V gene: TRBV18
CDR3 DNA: TGTGCCAGCTCACCCGGGACCTCTACCTCACCCCTCCACTTT
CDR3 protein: CASSPGTSTSPLHF

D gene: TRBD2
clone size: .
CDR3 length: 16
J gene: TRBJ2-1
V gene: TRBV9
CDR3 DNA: TGTGCCAGCAGCGTAGGGGGACTAGCGGGAGACAATAAGCAGTTCTTC
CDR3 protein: CASSVGGLAGDNKQFF

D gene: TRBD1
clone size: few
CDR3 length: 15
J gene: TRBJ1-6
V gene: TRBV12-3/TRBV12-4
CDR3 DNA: TGTGCCAGCACCCGGGACAGACGATATAATTCACCCCTCCACTTT
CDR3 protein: CASTRDRRYNSPLHF

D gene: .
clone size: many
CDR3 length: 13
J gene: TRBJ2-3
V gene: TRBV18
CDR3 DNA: TGTGCCAGCTCACCACCGTCCACAGATACGCAGTATTTT
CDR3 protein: CASSPPSTDTQYF

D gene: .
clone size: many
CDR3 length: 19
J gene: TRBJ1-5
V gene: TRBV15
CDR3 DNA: TGTGCCACCAGCAGAGATTACGTGAGCGAAAAATATAGCAATCAGCCCCAGCATTTT
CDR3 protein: CATSRDYVSEKYSNQPQHF

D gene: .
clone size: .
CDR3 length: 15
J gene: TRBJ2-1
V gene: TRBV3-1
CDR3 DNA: TGTGCCAGCAGCCAAGATCCGGCGGGTTACAATGAGCAGTTCTTC
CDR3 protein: CASSQDPAGYNEQFF

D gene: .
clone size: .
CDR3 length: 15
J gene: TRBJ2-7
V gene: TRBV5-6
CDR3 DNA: TGTGCCAGCAGCCTCTTTAGTCGACAGGAGTTCCCGCAGTACTTC
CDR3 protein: CASSLFSRQEFPQYF

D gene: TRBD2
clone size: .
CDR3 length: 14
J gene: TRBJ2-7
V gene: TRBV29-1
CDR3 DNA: TGCAGCGTTGAGCGACTAGCGGGCATGGGAGAGCAGTACTTC
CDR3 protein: CSVERLAGMGEQYF

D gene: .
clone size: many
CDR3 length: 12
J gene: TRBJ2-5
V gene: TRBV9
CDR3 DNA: TGTGTCAGCGTAGACGAGGGAGAGACCCAGTACTTC
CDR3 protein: CVSVDEGETQYF

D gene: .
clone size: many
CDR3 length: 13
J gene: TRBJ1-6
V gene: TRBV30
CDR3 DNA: TGTGCCTGGAAACCACGGGGAAAATTGGCCCTCCACTTT
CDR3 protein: CAWKPRGKLALHF

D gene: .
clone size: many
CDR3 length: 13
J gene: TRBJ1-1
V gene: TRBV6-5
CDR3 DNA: TGTGCCAGCAGTTACGGGACCGGGACTCTAGCTTTCTTT
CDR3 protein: CASSYGTGTLAFF